This TCR beta chain appears in the sequencing data of a study of blood T cell repertoires in COVID-19. In the study overall: The United States, Italy and Spain were the sources of the acute and convalescent COVID-19 samples. In each case, the material was cDNA or gDNA derived from T cells, B-cell-depleted T cells, or PBMCs.

A single count supports this clone. In the original analysis: Estimation of nucleated cell counts relied on the amplification of reference gene primers. Generated by immunoSEQ multiplex PCR, the TCRdb table keeps only in-frame clones and is missing some. The DNA was the basis for D and trimming; V, J and clone size are from that table. The table records about 220,000 clones, about 90% of them present only once. Sequencing was done on a sample of peripheral blood. The clonotype originates from a middle-aged man with active or convalescent COVID-19.

The CDR3 loop is CASSQGTGGYNEQFF. For the CDR3, the DNA is TGCGCCAGCAGCCAAGGGACAGGGGGTTACAATGAGCAGTTCTTC. The chain couples TRBV4-1 to TRBJ2-1; the match to TRBD1 covers 10 bases. With V trimmed by 1 base and J by 4 bases, 1 base remained unmatched. Germline values: CDR1 MGHRA, CDR2 YSYEKL. CDR3 size: 15 residues.